This note documents a single T cell receptor beta chain sequence. What antigen it recognizes has not been identified. One base away there is no much larger clone; base qualities are not given. Each collaborating institution followed its own protocols to collect whole blood in K2EDTA tubes. For TCRbeta analysis, collaborator samples were shipped as frozen whole blood, as isolated PBMCs, or as DNA extracted from either sample type. TCRbeta CDR3 regions were amplified from genomic DNA by means of the immunoSEQ Assay, a bias-controlled multiplex PCR. On the study's bioinformatics: Within the assay, amplification of reference gene primers was used to estimate how many nucleated cells each sample contained. Sequence reads were collapsed and filtered to measure the absolute abundance of every unique TCRbeta CDR3 rearrangement. Productive Simpson clonality was computed per sample as the square root of Simpson's diversity index over productive rearrangements. The clones in this table, taken by TCRdb from immuneACCESS, are in-frame only. Not every clone is retained; where verified, under half of the shortfall comes from an unresolved V gene, and the cause of the rest is unknown. V and J calls and clone size are as listed in that table; D and trimming were resolved from the DNA. Across this sample there are around 50,000 clones, with around four fifths seen only once. The ten most abundant clones make up roughly 5.7% of the sample.

These data belong to a study of blood T cell repertoires in COVID-19 (dated by TCRdb to 2018 to 2021). For the wider study: Samples from collaborators originated in the United States, Italy and Spain and spanned both the acute and convalescent phases of COVID-19. The repertoires were made available in a free public database intended to serve as a resource for research on the immune response to SARS-CoV-2. Sample metadata almost always included a de-identified subject ID, COVID-19 status, age in years and sex. Deeply sampled blood TCRbeta repertoires from subjects exposed to, actively infected with, or recovered from COVID-19 were included in the dataset. Where available, HLA class I and class II types were obtained from metadata supplied by the sample provider rather than from assay-based typing. The material from the prospective study consisted of cDNA or gDNA derived from T cells, B-cell-depleted T cells, or PBMCs. Samples came from the ongoing ImmuneRACE study (first 160 participants) plus 1,254 subjects from 6 global collaborators. Results and caveats for the whole study, not just this receptor: The amount of clinical and demographic metadata varied by source and participant and was provided uncurated.

V gives up 4 bases and J gives up 0 bases, and the segment between their germline ends measures 10 bases. CDR1 and CDR2 were assigned from the germline V gene as MNHEY and SVGAGI. The CDR3 covers 16 residues, taking in both the cysteine and the phenylalanine. Just the 48-base CDR3 DNA is kept, in frame starting at base 1. The receptor chain draws on TRBV6-5 and TRBJ2-6, with TRBD2 as a weak D call on 5 bases. Input material: peripheral blood. The source is a human donor in a cohort sampled during active COVID-19. The DNA reads as follows: TGTGCCAGCAGTTTATCAGGACTCTCTGGGGCCAACGTCCTGACTTTC. Its product reads: CASSLSGLSGANVLTF.